Listed here are 2 T cell receptor beta chains from one sample, sequenced in a study of identifying expanded T cells in peripheral blood. TCRdb's copy holds only in-frame clones and misses some; the assay was immunoSEQ multiplex PCR. Of about 85,000 clones in the sample, 88% were seen once. The specimen was blood. These receptors were taken from a person aged 18 to 70 in good health.

This clone showed up just once. This chain joins TRBV2 and TRBJ2-5; D is perhaps TRBD1 (8 bases). The CDR3 extends over 16 amino acids. Trimming took 7 bases from V and 3 from J, leaving 21 bases between them. Germline assignment: CDR1 SNHLY and CDR2 FYNNEI. The CDR3 DNA reads TGTGCCAGCAACCAGGGGGCAGGGGGAGGGGAAGAGACCCAGTACTTC. Protein sequence: CASNQGAGGGEETQYF.

This chain uses TRBV2 with TRBJ2-3; 10 positions agree with TRBD2. The CDR3 contains 13 residues. Germline CDR1 reads SNHLY; CDR2 reads FYNNEI. V lost 5 bases, J lost 4 bases, and 0 bases stayed unmatched. CDR3 DNA: TGTGCCAGCAGTACTAGCGGGGCAGATACGCAGTATTTT. Translation gives CASSTSGADTQYF.